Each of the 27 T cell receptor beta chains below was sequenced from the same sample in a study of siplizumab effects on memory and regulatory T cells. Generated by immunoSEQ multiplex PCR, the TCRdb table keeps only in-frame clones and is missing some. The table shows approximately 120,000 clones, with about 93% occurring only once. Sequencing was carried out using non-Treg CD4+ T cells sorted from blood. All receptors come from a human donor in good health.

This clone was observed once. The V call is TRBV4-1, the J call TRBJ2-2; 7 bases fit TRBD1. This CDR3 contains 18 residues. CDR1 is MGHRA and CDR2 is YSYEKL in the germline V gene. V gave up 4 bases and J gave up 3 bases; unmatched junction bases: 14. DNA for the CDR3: TGCGCCAGCAGCCTCTTCCCCCCGGACAGGTCCTACACCGGGGAGCTGTTTTTT. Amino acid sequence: CASSLFPPDRSYTGELFF.

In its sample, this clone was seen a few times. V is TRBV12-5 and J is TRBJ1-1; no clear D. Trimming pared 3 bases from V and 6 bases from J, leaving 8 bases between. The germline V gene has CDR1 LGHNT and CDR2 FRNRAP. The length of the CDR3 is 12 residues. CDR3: CASGFSRPEAFF. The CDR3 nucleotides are TGTGCTAGTGGTTTCTCGAGACCTGAAGCTTTCTTT. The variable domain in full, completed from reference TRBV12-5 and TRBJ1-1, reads DARVTQTPRHKVTEMGQEVTMRCQPILGHNTVFWYRQTMMQGLELLAYFRNRAPLDDSGMPKDRFSAEMPDATLATLKIQPSEPRDSAVYFCASGFSRPEAFFGQGTRLTVV.

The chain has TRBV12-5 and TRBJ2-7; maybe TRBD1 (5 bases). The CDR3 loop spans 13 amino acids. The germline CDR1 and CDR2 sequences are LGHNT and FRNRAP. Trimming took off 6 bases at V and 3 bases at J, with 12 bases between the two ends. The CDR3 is CASGPRRGYEQYF. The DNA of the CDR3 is TGTGCTAGTGGGCCGCGAAGGGGCTACGAGCAGTACTTC. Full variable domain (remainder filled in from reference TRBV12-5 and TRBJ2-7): DARVTQTPRHKVTEMGQEVTMRCQPILGHNTVFWYRQTMMQGLELLAYFRNRAPLDDSGMPKDRFSAEMPDATLATLKIQPSEPRDSAVYFCASGPRRGYEQYFGPGTRLTVT.

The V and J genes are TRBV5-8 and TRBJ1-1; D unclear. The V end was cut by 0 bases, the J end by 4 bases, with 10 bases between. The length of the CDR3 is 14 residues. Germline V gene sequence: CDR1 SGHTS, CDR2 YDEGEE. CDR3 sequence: CASSLERWGTEAFF. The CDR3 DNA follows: TGTGCCAGCAGCTTGGAGCGGTGGGGCACTGAAGCTTTCTTT.

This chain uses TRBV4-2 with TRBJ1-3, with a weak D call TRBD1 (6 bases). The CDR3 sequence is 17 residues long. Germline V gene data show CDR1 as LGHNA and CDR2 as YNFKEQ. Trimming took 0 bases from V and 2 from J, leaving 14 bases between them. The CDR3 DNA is TGTGCCAGCAGCCAAGATTGGGGGCGCGCGGCTGGAAACACCATATATTTT. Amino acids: CASSQDWGRAAGNTIYF.

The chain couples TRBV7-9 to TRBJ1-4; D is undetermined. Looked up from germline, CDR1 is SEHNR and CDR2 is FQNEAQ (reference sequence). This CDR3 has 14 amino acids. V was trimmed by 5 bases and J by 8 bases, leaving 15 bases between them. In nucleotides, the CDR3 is TGTGCCAGCAGCCCCACAGAGACCCCCGAAAAACTGTTTTTT. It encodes CASSPTETPEKLFF. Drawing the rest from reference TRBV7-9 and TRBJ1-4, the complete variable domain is DTGVSQNPRHKITKRGQNVTFRCDPISEHNRLYWYRQTLGQGPEFLTYFQNEAQLEKSRLLSDRFSAERPKGSFSTLEIQRTEQGDSAMYLCASSPTETPEKLFFGSGTQLSVL.

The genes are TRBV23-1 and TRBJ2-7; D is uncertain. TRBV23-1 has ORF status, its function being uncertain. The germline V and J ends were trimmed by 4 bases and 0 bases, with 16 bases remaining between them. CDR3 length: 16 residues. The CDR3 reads CASSPRHTVSSYEQYF. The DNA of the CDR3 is TGCGCCAGCAGTCCTCGGCACACGGTGAGCTCCTACGAGCAGTACTTC.

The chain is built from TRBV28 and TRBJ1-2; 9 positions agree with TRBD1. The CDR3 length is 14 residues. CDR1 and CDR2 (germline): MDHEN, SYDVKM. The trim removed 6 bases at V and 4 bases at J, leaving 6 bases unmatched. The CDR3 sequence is CASRAQGARYGYTF. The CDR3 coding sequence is TGTGCCAGCAGAGCACAGGGGGCGCGCTATGGCTACACCTTC.

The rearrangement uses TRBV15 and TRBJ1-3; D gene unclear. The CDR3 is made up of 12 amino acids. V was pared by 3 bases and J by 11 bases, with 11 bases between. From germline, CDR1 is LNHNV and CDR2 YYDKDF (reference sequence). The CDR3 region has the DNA TGTGCCACCAGCAGGGATCAGTTACCCATATATTTT. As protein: CATSRDQLPIYF.

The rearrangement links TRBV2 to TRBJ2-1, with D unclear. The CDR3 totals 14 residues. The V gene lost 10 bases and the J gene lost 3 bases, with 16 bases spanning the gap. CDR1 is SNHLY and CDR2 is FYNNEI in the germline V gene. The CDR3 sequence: CATLGASSYNEQFF. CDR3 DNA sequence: TGTGCCACTCTTGGCGCCTCTAGCTACAATGAGCAGTTCTTC.

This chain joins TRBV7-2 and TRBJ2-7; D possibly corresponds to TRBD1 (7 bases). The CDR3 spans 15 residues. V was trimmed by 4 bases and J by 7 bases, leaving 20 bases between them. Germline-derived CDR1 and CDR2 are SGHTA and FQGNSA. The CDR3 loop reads CASSSRGDSRREQYF. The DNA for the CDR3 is TGTGCCAGCAGCTCCCGCGGGGACAGTCGGAGGGAGCAGTACTTC.

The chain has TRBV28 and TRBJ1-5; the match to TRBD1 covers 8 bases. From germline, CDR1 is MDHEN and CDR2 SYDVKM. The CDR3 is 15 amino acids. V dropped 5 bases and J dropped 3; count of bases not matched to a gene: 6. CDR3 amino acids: CASSPGQVDNQPQHF. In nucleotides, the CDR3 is TGTGCCAGCAGTCCGGGACAGGTAGACAATCAGCCCCAGCATTTT.

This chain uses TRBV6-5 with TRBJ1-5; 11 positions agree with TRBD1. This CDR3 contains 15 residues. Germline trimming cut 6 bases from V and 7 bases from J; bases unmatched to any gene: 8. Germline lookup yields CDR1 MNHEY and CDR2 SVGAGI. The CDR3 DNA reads TGTGCCAGCAGGGCGGACAGGGGGCGCAGCCAGCCCCAGCATTTT. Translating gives CASRADRGRSQPQHF.

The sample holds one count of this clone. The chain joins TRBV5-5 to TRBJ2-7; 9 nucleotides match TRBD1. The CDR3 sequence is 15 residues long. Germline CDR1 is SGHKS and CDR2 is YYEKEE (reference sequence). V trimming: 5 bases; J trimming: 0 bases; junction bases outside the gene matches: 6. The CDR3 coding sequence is TGTGCCAGCAGTTCGGACAGGGGAGGCTCCTACGAGCAGTACTTC. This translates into CASSSDRGGSYEQYF.

This chain's CDR3 is CASSTTRSSGTEAFF. CDR3 DNA: TGTGCCAGTAGTACCACCCGCAGCAGCGGGACTGAAGCTTTCTTT. The chain combines TRBV19 with TRBJ1-1; D remains ambiguous. This CDR3 has 15 amino acids. V was trimmed by 4 bases and J by 5 bases, leaving 17 bases between them. Germline CDR1 LNHDA, CDR2 SQIVND (reference sequence).

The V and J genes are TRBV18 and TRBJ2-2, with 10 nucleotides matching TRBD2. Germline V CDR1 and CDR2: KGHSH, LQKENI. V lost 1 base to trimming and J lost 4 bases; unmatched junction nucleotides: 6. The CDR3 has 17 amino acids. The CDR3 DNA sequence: TGTGCCAGCTCACCACTCCCTAGCGGGGGAACCACCGGGGAGCTGTTTTTT. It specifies CASSPLPSGGTTGELFF.

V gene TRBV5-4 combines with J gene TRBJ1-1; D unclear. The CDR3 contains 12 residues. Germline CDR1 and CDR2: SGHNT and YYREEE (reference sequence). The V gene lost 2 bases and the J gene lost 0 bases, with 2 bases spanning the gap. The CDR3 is CASSFLNTEAFF. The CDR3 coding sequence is TGTGCCAGCAGCTTTCTGAACACTGAAGCTTTCTTT.

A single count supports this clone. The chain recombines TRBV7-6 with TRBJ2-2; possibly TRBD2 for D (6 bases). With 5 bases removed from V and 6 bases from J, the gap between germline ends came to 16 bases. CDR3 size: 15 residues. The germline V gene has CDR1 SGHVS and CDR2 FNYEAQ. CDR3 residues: CASSPRLVVSGELFF. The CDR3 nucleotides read TGTGCCAGCAGCCCACGACTAGTCGTGTCCGGGGAGCTGTTTTTT.

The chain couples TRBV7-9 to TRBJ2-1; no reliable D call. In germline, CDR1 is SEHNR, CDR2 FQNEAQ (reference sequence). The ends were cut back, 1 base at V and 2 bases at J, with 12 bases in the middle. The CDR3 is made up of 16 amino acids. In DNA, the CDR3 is TGTGCCAGCAGCTTAGGGTTAGCAGGCCCCTACAATGAGCAGTTCTTC. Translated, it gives CASSLGLAGPYNEQFF.

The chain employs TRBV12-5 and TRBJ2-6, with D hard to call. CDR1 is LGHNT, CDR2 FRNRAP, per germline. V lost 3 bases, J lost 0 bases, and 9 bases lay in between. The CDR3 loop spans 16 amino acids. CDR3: CASGFGQASGANVLTF. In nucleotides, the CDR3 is TGTGCTAGTGGTTTCGGGCAGGCCTCTGGGGCCAACGTCCTGACTTTC.

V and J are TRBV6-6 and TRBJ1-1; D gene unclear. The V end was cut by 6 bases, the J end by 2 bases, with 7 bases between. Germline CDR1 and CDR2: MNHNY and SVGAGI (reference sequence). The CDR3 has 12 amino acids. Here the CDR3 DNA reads TGTGCCAGCAGATCAGATAACACTGAAGCTTTCTTT. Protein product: CASRSDNTEAFF.

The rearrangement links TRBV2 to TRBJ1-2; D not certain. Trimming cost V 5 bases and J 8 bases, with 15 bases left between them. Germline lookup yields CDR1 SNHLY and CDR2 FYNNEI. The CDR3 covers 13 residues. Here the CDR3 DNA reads TGTGCCAGCAGTCCTGGTCCGGTGGGGGGCTACACCTTC. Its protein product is CASSPGPVGGYTF.

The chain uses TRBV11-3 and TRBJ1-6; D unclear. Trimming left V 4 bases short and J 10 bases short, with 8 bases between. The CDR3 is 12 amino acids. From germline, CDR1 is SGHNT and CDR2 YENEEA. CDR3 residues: CASSSGGSPLHF. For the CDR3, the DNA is TGTGCCAGCAGCTCGGGTGGGTCACCCCTCCACTTT. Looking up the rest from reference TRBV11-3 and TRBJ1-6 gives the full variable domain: EAGVVQSPRYKIIEKKQPVAFWCNPISGHNTLYWYLQNLGQGPELLIRYENEEAVDDSQLPKDRFSAERLKGVDSTLKIQPAELGDSAVYLCASSSGGSPLHFGNGTRLTVT.

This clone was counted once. As DNA, the CDR3 is TGTGCCAGCTCATCGGGACAGGGCGGCACTGAAGCTTTCTTT. It is translated as CASSSGQGGTEAFF. The chain uses TRBV18 and TRBJ1-1, with 9 bases matching TRBD1. Unmatched junction bases numbered 5, after V lost 5 bases and J lost 4 bases. CDR1 KGHSH and CDR2 LQKENI come from the germline V gene. This CDR3 is 14 amino acids long.

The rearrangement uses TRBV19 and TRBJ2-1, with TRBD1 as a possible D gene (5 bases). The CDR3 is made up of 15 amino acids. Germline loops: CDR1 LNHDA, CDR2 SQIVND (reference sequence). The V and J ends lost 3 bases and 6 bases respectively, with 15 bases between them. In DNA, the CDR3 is TGTGCCAGTAGTATCCGCAGGGCACAATCCAATGAGCAGTTCTTC. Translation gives CASSIRRAQSNEQFF.

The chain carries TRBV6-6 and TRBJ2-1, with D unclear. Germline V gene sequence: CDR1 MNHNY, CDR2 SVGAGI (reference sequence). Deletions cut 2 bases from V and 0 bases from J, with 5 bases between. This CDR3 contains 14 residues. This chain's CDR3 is CASSYGFSYNEQFF. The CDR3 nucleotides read TGTGCCAGCAGTTACGGTTTCTCCTACAATGAGCAGTTCTTC.

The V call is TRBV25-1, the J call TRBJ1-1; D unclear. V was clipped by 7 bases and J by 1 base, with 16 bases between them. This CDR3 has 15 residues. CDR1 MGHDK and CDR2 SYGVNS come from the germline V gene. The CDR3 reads CASTSEDGANTEAFF. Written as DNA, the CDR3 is TGTGCCAGCACCTCTGAGGACGGTGCGAACACTGAAGCTTTCTTT.